One and the same sample provided the 4 T cell receptor beta chains below, sequenced in a study of blood T cells in healthy people across ages. For the second PCR, which ran for roughly 6 to 12 cycles, a sample-barcoded 5' primer and a J-beta primer mix were used. MiXCR, applied by TCRdb to the 5' RACE reads, yields one record per CDR3 protein. The table records about 1,500,000 distinct CDR3 sequences, 35% to 45% of them present only once. The sequenced sample was blood. The receptors were sampled from a woman aged 18-29 years in good health.

This clonotype has more than one count but fewer than ten. V is TRBV13 and J is TRBJ1-2; D is uncertain. Germline CDR1 PRHDT, CDR2 FYEKMQ (reference sequence). Trimming pared 2 bases from V and 8 bases from J, leaving 21 bases between. CDR3 length: 16 residues. CDR3 nucleotide sequence: TGTGCCAGCAGCTTAAACCTGGGATACCCTACTGACGGCTACACCTTC. This sequence encodes CASSLNLGYPTDGYTF.

The rearrangement joins TRBV24-1 to TRBJ2-1, with TRBD1 as a possible D gene (6 bases). The V and J ends lost 3 bases and 5 bases respectively, with 13 bases between them. CDR3 length equals 15 residues. Germline loops: CDR1 KGHDR, CDR2 SFDVKD. The CDR3 loop is CATSDPTGSNNEQFF. CDR3 DNA: TGTGCCACCAGTGATCCAACAGGGAGTAACAATGAGCAGTTCTTC.

For the CDR3, the DNA is TGTGCCGGAAAGCGGGGGGGCGACACAGATACGCAGTATTTT. Amino acid sequence: CAGKRGGDTDTQYF. The rearrangement uses TRBV28 and TRBJ2-3, with 10 bases fitting TRBD2. Germline V CDR1 and CDR2: MDHEN, SYDVKM. Trimming took 11 bases from V and 2 from J; bases not matched to a gene: 7. The CDR3 totals 14 residues.

This sequence joins TRBV12-3 or TRBV12-4 and TRBJ2-1; a possible D gene is TRBD2 (7 bases). Deletions cut 5 bases from V and 7 bases from J, with 18 bases between. The CDR3 has 15 amino acids. The CDR3 loop reads CASSRRGPHGNEQFF. The CDR3 coding sequence is TGTGCCAGCAGTCGGCGGGGGCCCCACGGGAATGAGCAGTTCTTC.